A single sample gave rise to the 24 T cell receptor beta chains below, sequenced in a study of HIV-infected patients and healthy controls (dated by TCRdb to about 2014). Libraries were constructed by 5' RACE. Reads for this sample came from an Illumina MiSeq. 400 to 650 ng RNA was reverse transcribed with SuperScript III using primers against the alpha and beta constant regions. Separate alpha and beta chain libraries were made by chain-specific third strand synthesis with multiplexing indices. TCRdb applied fastp at Q25 and MiXCR to the public reads, then kept only in-frame beta chains. Every entry covers one CDR3 protein and lists the most common genes and DNA from its rows. The sample table lists roughly 15,000 distinct CDR3 sequences, 12% of them with a count of one. The ten biggest clones cover about 40% of the sample. Follow-up blood from HIV-infected patients was collected roughly three months, about 14 weeks, after antiretroviral therapy began. Whole blood was used without cell fractionation, so all unsorted peripheral T cells were reflected in the repertoire.

The sample was blood, taken during antiretroviral therapy. The origin of the receptors is an adult with HIV infection. The donor label of this sample is uncertain.

V is TRBV6-1 and J is TRBJ2-7; 7 positions match TRBD1. Trimming took 2 bases from V and 2 from J; bases not matched to a gene: 6. CDR1 is MNHNS and CDR2 is SASEGT in the germline V gene. This CDR3 has 15 amino acids. The CDR3 region is CASSEKGTATYEQYF. Here the CDR3 DNA reads TGTGCCAGCAGTGAAAAGGGGACAGCGACCTACGAGCAGTACTTC.

This clonotype was counted at least ten times. The chain carries TRBV6-5 and TRBJ2-7; a possible D gene is TRBD1 (6 bases). This CDR3 has 17 amino acids. Germline-derived CDR1 and CDR2 are MNHEY and SVGAGI. V was clipped by 0 bases and J by 6 bases, with 21 bases between them. In DNA, the CDR3 is TGTGCCAGCAGTTACTCGGGGGTGGACAGCCTTTGGGGCGAGCAGTACTTC. Its protein is CASSYSGVDSLWGEQYF.

This clonotype was recorded many times. The chain joins TRBV20-1 to TRBJ2-5; D possibly matches TRBD1 or TRBD2 (6 bases each). The CDR3 is 14 amino acids. The V gene lost 5 bases and the J gene lost 5 bases, with 18 bases spanning the gap. Germline V gene data show CDR1 as DFQATT and CDR2 as SNEGSKA (reference sequence). In DNA form, the CDR3 reads TGCAGTGCTTCGGGGGCGCCTCCCCTGGAGACCCAGTACTTC. Translation: CSASGAPPLETQYF.

This clonotype was recorded at least ten times. The V gene is TRBV20-1, the J gene TRBJ2-1; the D is unclear. The CDR3 loop spans 13 amino acids. Germline lookup yields CDR1 DFQATT and CDR2 SNEGSKA (reference sequence). The CDR3 coding sequence is TGCAGCGTAACAGAGACATCAATCAATGAGCAGTTCTTC. Protein: CSVTETSINEQFF.

J is TRBJ2-4 and V is TRBV28; tentatively, D is TRBD1 or TRBD2 (6 bases each). The germline CDR1 and CDR2 sequences are MDHEN and SYDVKM. The V end lost 3 bases, the J end lost 0 bases, and 12 bases lay between the germline ends. CDR3 length: 16 amino acids. The CDR3 is CASSLGGEVAKNIQYF. CDR3 nucleotides: TGTGCCAGCAGTTTGGGGGGCGAAGTAGCCAAAAACATTCAGTACTTC.

This clonotype came up many times. The chain recombines TRBV27 with TRBJ1-3; D is undetermined. Germline V gives CDR1 MNHEY, CDR2 SMNVEV (reference sequence). There are 17 residues in the CDR3. The V gene lost 5 bases and the J gene lost 0 bases, with 17 bases spanning the gap. CDR3 protein: CASSRGDGPSSGNTIYF. The CDR3 DNA reads TGTGCCAGCAGTCGAGGTGACGGGCCGAGCTCTGGAAACACCATATATTTT.

This rearrangement joins TRBV20-1 to TRBJ2-5; tentatively, D is TRBD1 (6 bases). V was clipped by 0 bases and J by 1 base, with 15 bases between them. Germline CDR1 is DFQATT and CDR2 is SNEGSKA (reference sequence). The length of the CDR3 is 16 residues. CDR3 amino acids: CSARDLGQHSQETQYF. The CDR3 DNA reads TGCAGTGCTAGAGACTTAGGACAGCACTCCCAAGAGACCCAGTACTTC.

There are many counts of this clonotype. The chain couples TRBV7-2 to TRBJ2-1, with TRBD1 matching 9 bases. The CDR3 is 15 amino acids. The germline gives CDR1 SGHTA, CDR2 FQGNSA. J gave up 4 bases and V 1 base, and 2 bases lay outside the gene matches. The CDR3 DNA is TGTGCCAGCAGCTTAGAACAGGGGGCTTACAATGAGCAGTTCTTC. This sequence encodes CASSLEQGAYNEQFF.

This clonotype was seen repeatedly, ten times or more. The J gene is TRBJ2-2, the V gene TRBV6-5, with D hard to call. The germline V gene has CDR1 MNHEY and CDR2 SVGAGI. V was trimmed by 5 bases and J by 3 bases, leaving 13 bases between them. The CDR3 contains 15 residues. In DNA form, the CDR3 reads TGTGCCAGCAGTCCTCTCGGACCCGACACCGGGGAGCTGTTTTTT. It codes for CASSPLGPDTGELFF.

Only a few counts were recorded for this clonotype. This chain joins TRBV20-1 and TRBJ1-5; D perhaps matches TRBD1 (6 bases). The V gene's germline CDR1 is DFQATT and CDR2 SNEGSKA (reference sequence). The CDR3 has 19 amino acids. Trimming left V 2 bases short and J 1 base short, with 24 bases between. CDR3 DNA sequence: TGCAGTGCTAGAAGGCCCGAGTCAGGGGAGGGAGGAAGCAATCAGCCCCAGCATTTT. It encodes CSARRPESGEGGSNQPQHF.

Note on this clonotype: This may be a read error, as it is one base from a much larger clone. V usage is TRBV5-1 and J usage is TRBJ2-1, with 8 bases aligning to TRBD1. The CDR3 runs 18 residues. The germline CDR1 and CDR2 sequences are SGHRS and YFSETQ. The CDR3 spells CTSSLSAPGQVSYNEQFF. CDR3 nucleotide sequence: TGCACCAGCAGCTTAAGCGCCCCGGGACAGGTTTCCTACAATGAGCAGTTCTTC.

This clonotype occurred many times. The V gene is TRBV7-3, the J gene TRBJ2-3; D is ambiguous. Germline lookup yields CDR1 SGHTA and CDR2 FQGTGA. The ends were cut back, 6 bases at V and 10 bases at J, with 14 bases in the middle. This CDR3 is 12 amino acids long. The CDR3 loop reads CASSPGGGAQYF. In nucleotides, the CDR3 is TGTGCCAGCAGTCCTGGCGGTGGTGCGCAGTATTTT. Filled out from reference TRBV7-3 and TRBJ2-3, the complete variable domain reads GAGVSQTPSNKVTEKGKYVELRCDPISGHTALYWYRQSLGQGPEFLIYFQGTGAADDSGLPNDRFFAVRPEGSVSTLKIQRTERGDSAVYLCASSPGGGAQYFGPGTRLTVL.

This clonotype was seen repeatedly, ten times or more. The gene calls are TRBV20-1 and TRBJ2-3; D gene ambiguous. Looked up from germline, CDR1 is DFQATT and CDR2 is SNEGSKA (reference sequence). V was trimmed by 0 bases and J by 5 bases, leaving 6 bases between them. CDR3 length: 12 amino acids. In nucleotides, the CDR3 is TGCAGTGCTAGAGATCGGAGAGATACGCAGTATTTT. This gives the protein CSARDRRDTQYF.

In its sample, this clonotype was seen a few times. The J gene is TRBJ2-7, the V gene TRBV11-2; no definite D call. The V gene lost 2 bases and the J gene lost 5 bases, with 7 bases spanning the gap. This CDR3 is built from 12 residues. Germline V gene lookup returns CDR1 SGHAT and CDR2 FQNNGV. The CDR3 DNA follows: TGTGCCAGCAGCTTATTGGGGAACGAGCAGTACTTC. It codes for CASSLLGNEQYF.

This clonotype was seen many times. The chain is built from TRBV5-1 and TRBJ1-1; the D gene is possibly TRBD1 (6 bases). V was pared by 5 bases and J by 8 bases, with 13 bases between. The germline V gene has CDR1 SGHRS and CDR2 YFSETQ. This CDR3 contains 12 residues. CDR3 bases: TGCGCCAGCAGGGAGGGGGGACGGGAAGCTTTCTTT. This encodes CASREGGREAFF. The variable domain in full, with the rest retrieved from reference TRBV5-1 and TRBJ1-1, is KAGVTQTPRYLIKTRGQQVTLSCSPISGHRSVSWYQQTPGQGLQFLFEYFSETQRNKGNFPGRFSGRQFSNSRSEMNVSTLELGDSALYLCASREGGREAFFGQGTRLTVV.

The chain has TRBV7-6 and TRBJ2-5; TRBD1 matches at 8 bases. CDR3 length: 15 residues. V shed 7 bases, J shed 7 bases, and the junction held 14 bases outside the gene matches. Germline assignment: CDR1 SGHVS and CDR2 FNYEAQ. DNA for the CDR3: TGTGCCAGCAACTCTCAGGGGGCGCGGTTCGGGACCCAGTACTTC. This codes for CASNSQGARFGTQYF. The full variable domain, its missing parts supplied by reference TRBV7-6 and TRBJ2-5, is GAGVSQSPRYKVTKRGQDVALRCDPISGHVSLYWYRQALGQGPEFLTYFNYEAQQDKSGLPNDRFSAERPEGSISTLTIQRTEQRDSAMYRCASNSQGARFGTQYFGPGTRLLVL.

This clonotype has a count of ten or more. The CDR3 region is CATSRDVTIGGPLYEQYF. The CDR3 nucleotides are TGTGCCACCAGCAGAGATGTGACCATTGGGGGACCTCTCTACGAGCAGTACTTC. The chain carries TRBV15 and TRBJ2-7; the D gene could be TRBD1 or TRBD2 (5 bases each). V gave up 0 bases and J gave up 3 bases, with 21 bases separating them. The CDR3 has 18 amino acids. The germline CDR1 and CDR2 sequences are LNHNV and YYDKDF (reference sequence).

At least ten counts were recorded for this clonotype. This chain connects TRBV20-1 to TRBJ1-5; the D gene is possibly TRBD1 (5 bases). This CDR3 spans 16 amino acids. V was cut by 3 bases and J by 7 bases, with 22 bases left in between. CDR1 and CDR2 (germline): DFQATT, SNEGSKA (reference sequence). The CDR3 region has the DNA TGCAGTGCTAGCCTCCCCCAGGGACTTTTTGGGCAGCCCCAGCATTTT. Translating gives CSASLPQGLFGQPQHF.

This clonotype came up many times. The chain carries TRBV7-2 and TRBJ2-3; the D gene is possibly TRBD1 (7 bases). CDR3 length: 17 residues. V was shortened by 8 bases and J by 4 bases, with 25 bases between the two germline ends. Germline V gives CDR1 SGHTA, CDR2 FQGNSA. The CDR3 nucleotides read TGTGCCAGCTTCCATCAGGGGGGATTTCTTCAGCCAGATACGCAGTATTTT. Protein product: CASFHQGGFLQPDTQYF.

This clonotype was seen many times. V gene TRBV29-1 combines with J gene TRBJ2-5; tentatively, D is TRBD2 (6 bases). Trimming took off 4 bases at V and 1 base at J, with 10 bases between the two ends. The CDR3 totals 13 residues. CDR1 is SQVTM, CDR2 ANQGSEA, per germline. CDR3 loop: CSVGGDSQETQYF. The CDR3 DNA reads TGCAGCGTTGGCGGGGATTCCCAAGAGACCCAGTACTTC.

The chain has TRBV20-1 and TRBJ2-2; 9 bases fit TRBD2. V trimming: 5 bases; J trimming: 4 bases; junction bases outside the gene matches: 11. CDR3 length: 16 residues. The germline V gene encodes CDR1 DFQATT and CDR2 SNEGSKA (reference sequence). The CDR3 DNA reads TGCAGTGCTGGGGGCCAAGCGGGAGGCAGCACCGGGGAGCTGTTTTTT. As protein: CSAGGQAGGSTGELFF.

This clonotype was seen only a few times. J is TRBJ2-3 and V is TRBV24-1; TRBD1 agrees at 9 bases. The CDR3 is 17 residues long. Germline V gene lookup returns CDR1 KGHDR and CDR2 SFDVKD. The trim removed 4 bases at V and 4 bases at J, leaving 11 bases unmatched. Written as DNA, the CDR3 is TGTGCCACCAGTGACACCGGGACAGGGAGTATCGCAGATACGCAGTATTTT. Translation: CATSDTGTGSIADTQYF.

The chain links TRBV7-6 to TRBJ2-2, with D uncertain. Per the germline V gene, CDR1 is SGHVS and CDR2 is FNYEAQ. V was trimmed by 1 base and J by 5 bases, leaving 8 bases between them. CDR3 length: 14 amino acids. DNA of the CDR3: TGTGCCAGCAGCTTAGGGACCACAACCGGGGAGCTGTTTTTT. Its protein is CASSLGTTTGELFF.

There are many counts of this clonotype. V and J are TRBV20-1 and TRBJ2-3, with D perhaps assigned TRBD1 or TRBD2 (5 bases each). The CDR3 extends over 15 amino acids. Germline V gene lookup returns CDR1 DFQATT and CDR2 SNEGSKA (reference sequence). V was trimmed by 5 bases and J by 0 bases, leaving 15 bases between them. The CDR3 DNA sequence: TGCAGTGCTTCGGATGGGGGTTCTAGCACAGATACGCAGTATTTT. Its protein is CSASDGGSSTDTQYF.